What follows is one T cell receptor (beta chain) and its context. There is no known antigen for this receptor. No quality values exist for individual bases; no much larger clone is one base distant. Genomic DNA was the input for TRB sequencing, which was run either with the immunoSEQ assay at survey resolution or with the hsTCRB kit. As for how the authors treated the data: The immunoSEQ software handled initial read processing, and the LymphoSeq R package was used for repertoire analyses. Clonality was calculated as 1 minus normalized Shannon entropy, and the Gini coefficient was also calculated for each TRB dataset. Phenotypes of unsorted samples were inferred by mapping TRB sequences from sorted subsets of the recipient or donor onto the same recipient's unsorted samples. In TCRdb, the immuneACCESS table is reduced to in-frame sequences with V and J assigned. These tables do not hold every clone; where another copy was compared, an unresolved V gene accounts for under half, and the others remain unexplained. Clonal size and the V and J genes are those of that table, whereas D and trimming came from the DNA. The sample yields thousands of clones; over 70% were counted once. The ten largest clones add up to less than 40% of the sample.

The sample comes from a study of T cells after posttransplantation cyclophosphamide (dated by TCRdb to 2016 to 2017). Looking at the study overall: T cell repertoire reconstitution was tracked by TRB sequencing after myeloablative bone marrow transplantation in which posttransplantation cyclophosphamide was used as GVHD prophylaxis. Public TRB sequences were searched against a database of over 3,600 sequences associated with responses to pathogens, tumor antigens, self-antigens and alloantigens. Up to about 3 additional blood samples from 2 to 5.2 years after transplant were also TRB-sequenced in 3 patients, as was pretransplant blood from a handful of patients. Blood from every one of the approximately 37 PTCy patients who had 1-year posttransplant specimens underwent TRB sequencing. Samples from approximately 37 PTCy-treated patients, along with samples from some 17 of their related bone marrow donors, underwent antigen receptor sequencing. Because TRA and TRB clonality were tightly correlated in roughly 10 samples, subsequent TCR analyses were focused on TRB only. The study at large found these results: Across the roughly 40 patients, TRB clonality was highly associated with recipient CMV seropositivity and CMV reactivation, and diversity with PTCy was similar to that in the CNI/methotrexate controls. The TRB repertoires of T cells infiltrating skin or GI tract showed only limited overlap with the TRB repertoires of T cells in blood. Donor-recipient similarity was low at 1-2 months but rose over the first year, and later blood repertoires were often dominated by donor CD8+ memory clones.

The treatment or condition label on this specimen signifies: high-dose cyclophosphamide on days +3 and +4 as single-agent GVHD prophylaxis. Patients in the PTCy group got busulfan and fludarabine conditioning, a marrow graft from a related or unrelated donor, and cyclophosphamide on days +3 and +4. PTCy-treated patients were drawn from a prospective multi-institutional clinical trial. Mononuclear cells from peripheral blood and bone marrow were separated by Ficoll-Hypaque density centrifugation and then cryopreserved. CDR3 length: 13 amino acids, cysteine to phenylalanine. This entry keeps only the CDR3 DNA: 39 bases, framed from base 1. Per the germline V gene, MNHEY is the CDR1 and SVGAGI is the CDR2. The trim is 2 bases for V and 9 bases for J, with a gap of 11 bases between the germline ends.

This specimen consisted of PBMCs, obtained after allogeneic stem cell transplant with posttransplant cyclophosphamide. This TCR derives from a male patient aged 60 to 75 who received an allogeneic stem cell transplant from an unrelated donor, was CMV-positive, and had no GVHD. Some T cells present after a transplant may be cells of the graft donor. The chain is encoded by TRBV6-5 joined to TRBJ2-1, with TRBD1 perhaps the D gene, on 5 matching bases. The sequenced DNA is TGTGCCAGCAGTTACCCAGGGCAGGGTGAGCAGTTCTTC. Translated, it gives CASSYPGQGEQFF.